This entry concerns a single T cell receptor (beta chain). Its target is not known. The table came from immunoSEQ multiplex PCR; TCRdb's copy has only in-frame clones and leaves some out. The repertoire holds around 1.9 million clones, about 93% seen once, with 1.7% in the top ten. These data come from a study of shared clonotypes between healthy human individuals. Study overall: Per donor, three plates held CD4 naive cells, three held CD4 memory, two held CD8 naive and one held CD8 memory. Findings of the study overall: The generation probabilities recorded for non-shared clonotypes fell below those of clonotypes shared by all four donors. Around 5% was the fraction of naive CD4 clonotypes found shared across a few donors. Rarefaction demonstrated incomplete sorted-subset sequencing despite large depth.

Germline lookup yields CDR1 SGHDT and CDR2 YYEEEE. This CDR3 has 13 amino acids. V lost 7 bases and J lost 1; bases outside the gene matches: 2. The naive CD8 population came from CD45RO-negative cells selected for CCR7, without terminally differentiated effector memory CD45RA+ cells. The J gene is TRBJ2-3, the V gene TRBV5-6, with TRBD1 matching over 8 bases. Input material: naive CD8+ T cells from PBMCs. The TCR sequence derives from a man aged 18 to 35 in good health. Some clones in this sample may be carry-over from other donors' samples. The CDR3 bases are TGTGCCAGCGGGACAGGTCGCACAGATACGCAGTATTTT. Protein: CASGTGRTDTQYF.